This TCR beta chain was identified in a study of T-cell reconstitution after alpha-beta-depleted transplantation in children. Looked up from germline, CDR1 is SGHRS and CDR2 is YFSETQ. The CDR3 totals 14 residues. Between the trimmed V and J ends, which lost 7 bases and 4 bases, there was a span of 16 bases. This clonotype has only a few counts. Its antigen is not known. Preparation of the TCRbeta library involved a method that used unique molecular identifiers. MiXCR was run by TCRdb on the PCR reads, yielding one entry per CDR3 protein. The table records approximately 430,000 distinct CDR3 sequences, 16% of them present only once. General study points: The high TCRbeta diversity at day 60 in some patients came from surviving recipient T cells and thymic progenitors.

The chain links TRBV5-1 to TRBJ2-3; D call uncertain. This receptor was obtained from a boy younger than two who had a stem cell transplant for Wiskott-Aldrich syndrome, so the T cells may come from the graft donor. Source: PBMCs, mostly from graft donor cells, taken 360 days after TCRalphabeta/CD19-depleted stem cell transplant. The CDR3 DNA is TGCGCCAGCCGAATAAGGCAGGACGCAGATACGCAGTATTTT. Translated: CASRIRQDADTQYF.